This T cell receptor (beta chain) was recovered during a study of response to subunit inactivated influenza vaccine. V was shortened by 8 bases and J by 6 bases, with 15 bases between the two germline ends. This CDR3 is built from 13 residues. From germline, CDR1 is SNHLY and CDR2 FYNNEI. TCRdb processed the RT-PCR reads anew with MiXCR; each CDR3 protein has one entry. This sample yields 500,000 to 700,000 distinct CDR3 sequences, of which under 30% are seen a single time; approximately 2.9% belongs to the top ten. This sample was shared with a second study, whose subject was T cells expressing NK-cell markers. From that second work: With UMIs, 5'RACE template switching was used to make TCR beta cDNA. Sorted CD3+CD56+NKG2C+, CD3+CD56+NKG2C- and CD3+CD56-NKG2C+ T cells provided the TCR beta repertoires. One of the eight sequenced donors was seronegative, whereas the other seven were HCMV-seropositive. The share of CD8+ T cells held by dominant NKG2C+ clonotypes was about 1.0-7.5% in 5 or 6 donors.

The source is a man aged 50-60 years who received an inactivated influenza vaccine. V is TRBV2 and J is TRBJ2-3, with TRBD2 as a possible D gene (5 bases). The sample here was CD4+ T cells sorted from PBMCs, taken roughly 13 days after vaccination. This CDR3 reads CASLLLVSDTQYF. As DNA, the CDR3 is TGTGCCAGCCTCCTACTAGTTTCGGATACGCAGTATTTT.